These T cell receptor beta chains were read from a single sample in a study of cytomegalovirus exposure and HLA in healthy donors. Assay used: immunoSEQ multiplex PCR; TCRdb lists only in-frame clones, some missing. The top ten hold around 2.7% of the sample, which has 85,000 to 120,000 clones, 65% to 80% seen once. The sample was PBMCs. These receptors were obtained from a male donor in good health and CMV-seropositive. CDR3s include the opening cysteine and the closing phenylalanine or tryptophan. The D gene is left open where the match is weak. Size tells how often a clone was seen (once, few, many) or the class of an expanded clone, and some rows leave it out.

size,V,D,J,CDR3
.,TRBV27,TRBD1,TRBJ2-7,CASSRKGQNEQYF
.,TRBV18,TRBD1,TRBJ2-3,CASSRQGQGASDTQYF
.,TRBV11-2,TRBD2,TRBJ2-7,CASSFNGGLAGYEQYF
.,TRBV7-2,.,TRBJ2-1,CASSFSGYNEQFF
.,TRBV5-1,TRBD2,TRBJ2-1,CASSGTRHEQFF
.,TRBV29-1,TRBD2,TRBJ2-1,CSVVGGGAWNEQFF
.,TRBV29-1,.,TRBJ2-3,CSGRVGRGTDTQYF
.,TRBV15,TRBD2,TRBJ2-3,CATRTSGSGNTQYF
few,TRBV4-3,TRBD1,TRBJ2-7,CASSQRTGRYEQYF
few,TRBV28,.,TRBJ1-5,CASSLYGQLSNQPQHF
.,TRBV7-6,TRBD2,TRBJ2-1,CASSLWVNSGVGDEQFF
.,TRBV7-3,.,TRBJ2-6,CASSPGSGANVLTF
once,TRBV16,TRBD2,TRBJ2-2,CASSPQAGPNTGELFF
.,TRBV30,.,TRBJ2-5,CAWSRGRSQETQYF
.,TRBV6-5,.,TRBJ2-1,CASRPTGQGLGRQFF
.,TRBV27,.,TRBJ1-5,CASSLSGAVQPQHF
.,TRBV9,.,TRBJ2-1,CASSVVGQSYNEQFF
.,TRBV2,.,TRBJ1-1,CASSERWEGYTEAFF
.,TRBV6-1,.,TRBJ1-5,CASTTATGRNQPQHF
.,TRBV29-1,.,TRBJ1-1,CSVDVSSGWHTEAFF
.,TRBV4-2,TRBD2,TRBJ2-3,CASSQGLAGGLGDRQYF
.,TRBV28,TRBD1,TRBJ2-7,CASTGTGGYEQYF
.,TRBV30,.,TRBJ1-2,CAWSFGGNYGYTF
.,TRBV13,TRBD1,TRBJ1-4,CASSSRQGEEKLFF
.,TRBV6-5,TRBD1,TRBJ1-1,CASSRGTGGSGRAFF
.,TRBV19,TRBD1,TRBJ2-1,CASSIASPGQGNDEQFF
once,TRBV7-4,.,TRBJ1-4,CASSANQGDQAKLFF
.,TRBV9,.,TRBJ2-7,CASSVAGDKIYEQYF
.,TRBV4-1,.,TRBJ2-5,CASSQDRTVQETQYF
.,TRBV6-5,TRBD1,TRBJ2-7,CASSFGTGGTSYEQYF
once,TRBV7-2,.,TRBJ2-1,CASSLRSLEVTNEQFF
.,TRBV7-2,TRBD2,TRBJ2-7,CASSLRGAGGTYEQYF
.,TRBV7-2,.,TRBJ1-2,CASSPTTDGYTF
.,TRBV4-3,TRBD2,TRBJ2-1,CASSRTSGPYNEQFF
.,TRBV4-1,.,TRBJ1-2,CASSQRGHRDRSYPF
.,TRBV7-9,TRBD2,TRBJ2-7,CASSGSGGPSYEQYF
once,TRBV30,.,TRBJ2-1,CAWSAASSYNEQFF
.,TRBV28,.,TRBJ1-5,CASSLNFQPQHF
.,TRBV5-4,TRBD1,TRBJ1-1,CASSPRGRGTVDTEAFF
.,TRBV7-2,TRBD2,TRBJ2-2,CASSDGTKRNTGELFF
.,TRBV7-9,TRBD1,TRBJ2-7,CASSLNRDSTYEQYF
.,TRBV6-1,TRBD1,TRBJ2-1,CASSGRDRVTYNEQFF
.,TRBV6-6,TRBD1,TRBJ2-7,CASTEDRGNRDEQYF
.,TRBV28,TRBD1,TRBJ1-2,CASSSRTGEYYGYTF
few,TRBV5-1,.,TRBJ1-5,CASSPGGLGQPQHF
.,TRBV13,.,TRBJ1-1,CASSRLQEGNTEAFF